The rows below give T cell receptor beta chains drawn from one sample of a study of blood T cell repertoires in COVID-19. Produced via immunoSEQ multiplex PCR; TCRdb's table is partial and in-frame only. The sample includes 320,000 or so clones, roughly 88% of them seen just once. Material: PBMCs or T cells enriched from blood (not recorded which). The receptors were gathered from a man aged 25-40 years who had recovered from COVID-19. The CDR3 runs from the conserved cysteine through the conserved F or W. The D gene is left open where the match is weak. Size is omitted from some rows. Given values are once, few, many or a class for expanded clones.

CDR3: CASSIRGQVDNSPLHF
DNA: TGTGCCAGTAGTATACGAGGGCAGGTAGATAATTCACCCCTCCACTTT
J: TRBJ1-6
D: NA
V: TRBV19
size: NA

CDR3: CASSPDRDTGELFF
DNA: TGTGCCAGCAGCCCCGACAGGGACACCGGGGAGCTGTTTTTT
J: TRBJ2-2
D: TRBD1
V: TRBV13
size: NA

CDR3: CASSLVLDLGGGSYEQYF
DNA: TGTGCCAGCAGTTTAGTCCTCGACTTGGGCGGGGGATCCTACGAGCAGTACTTC
J: TRBJ2-7
D: TRBD2
V: TRBV28
size: NA

CDR3: CASRSGQGGNQPQHF
DNA: TGTGCCAGCAGATCGGGACAGGGCGGCAATCAGCCCCAGCATTTT
J: TRBJ1-5
D: TRBD1
V: TRBV28
size: NA

CDR3: CASSTGALGDTEAFF
DNA: TGTGCCAGCAGTACAGGGGCTCTGGGTGACACTGAAGCTTTCTTT
J: TRBJ1-1
D: TRBD1
V: TRBV6-5
size: NA

CDR3: CSVVRSGYGYTF
DNA: TGCAGCGTTGTTAGGTCGGGCTATGGCTACACCTTC
J: TRBJ1-2
D: NA
V: TRBV29-1
size: NA

CDR3: CASSEGDGRPQPQHF
DNA: TGTGCCAGCAGTGAGGGAGACGGAAGGCCTCAGCCCCAGCATTTT
J: TRBJ1-5
D: NA
V: TRBV6-4
size: NA

CDR3: CASSVGGVGNEQFF
DNA: TGTGCCAGCAGCGTAGGGGGGGTAGGAAATGAGCAGTTCTTC
J: TRBJ2-1
D: NA
V: TRBV9
size: NA

CDR3: CASRSGGPDTQYF
DNA: TGTGCCAGCAGGAGCGGGGGCCCAGATACGCAGTATTTT
J: TRBJ2-3
D: TRBD2
V: TRBV28
size: NA

CDR3: CASSLAQGSGANVLTF
DNA: TGTGCCAGCAGCTTAGCGCAGGGCTCTGGGGCCAACGTCCTGACTTTC
J: TRBJ2-6
D: NA
V: TRBV7-9
size: NA

CDR3: CASSKPGQGVRTEAFF
DNA: TGTGCCAGCAGTAAACCGGGACAGGGGGTACGAACTGAAGCTTTCTTT
J: TRBJ1-1
D: TRBD1
V: TRBV6-6
size: NA

CDR3: CASSVAVFAPQHF
DNA: TGTGCCAGCAGCGTGGCGGTGTTTGCGCCCCAGCATTTT
J: TRBJ1-5
D: NA
V: TRBV28
size: NA

CDR3: CASSRDRAYEQYF
DNA: TGTGCCAGCAGTCGGGACAGGGCCTACGAGCAGTACTTC
J: TRBJ2-7
D: TRBD1
V: TRBV28
size: NA

CDR3: CASSLLQGRSQFF
DNA: TGTGCCAGCAGCCTACTACAGGGACGCTCGCAGTTCTTC
J: TRBJ2-1
D: NA
V: TRBV14
size: once

CDR3: CASSQIRDRLDGYTF
DNA: TGTGCCAGCAGCCAAATCAGAGACAGGCTAGATGGCTACACCTTC
J: TRBJ1-2
D: NA
V: TRBV3-1/TRBV3-2
size: NA

CDR3: CASSPPETGETGELFF
DNA: TGTGCCAGCAGCCCCCCTGAGACAGGGGAGACCGGGGAGCTGTTTTTT
J: TRBJ2-2
D: TRBD1
V: TRBV7-2
size: NA